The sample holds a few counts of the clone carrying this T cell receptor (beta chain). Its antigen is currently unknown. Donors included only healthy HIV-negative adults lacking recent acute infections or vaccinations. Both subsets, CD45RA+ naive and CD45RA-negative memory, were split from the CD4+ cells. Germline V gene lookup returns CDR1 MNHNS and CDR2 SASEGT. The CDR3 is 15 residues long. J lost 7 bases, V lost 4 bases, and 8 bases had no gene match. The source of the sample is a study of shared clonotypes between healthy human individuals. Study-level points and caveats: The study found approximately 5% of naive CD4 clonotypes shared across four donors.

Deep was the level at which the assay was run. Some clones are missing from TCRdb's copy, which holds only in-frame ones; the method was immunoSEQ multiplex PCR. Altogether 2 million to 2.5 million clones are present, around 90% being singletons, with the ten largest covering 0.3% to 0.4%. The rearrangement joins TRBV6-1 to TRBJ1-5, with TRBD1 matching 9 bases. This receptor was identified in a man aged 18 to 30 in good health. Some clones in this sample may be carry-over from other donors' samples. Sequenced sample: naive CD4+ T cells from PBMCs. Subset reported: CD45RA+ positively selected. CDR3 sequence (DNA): TGTGCCAGCAGTGGACGGACAGGGGCCGGGCAGCCCCAGCATTTT. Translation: CASSGRTGAGQPQHF.